This T cell receptor (beta chain) was identified in a study of T cells in Graves' hyperthyroidism and ophthalmopathy. Researchers amplified the TCR beta CDR3 regions from RNA transcripts. HTBI primers were the set used in a first-round RT-PCR of the TCR CDR3. TCRdb reanalysed the multiplex PCR reads using MiXCR and keeps one entry per CDR3 protein. Of 300,000 to 350,000 distinct CDR3 sequences listed, 18% are singletons. Notes on this clonotype: Its antigen is currently unknown.

Disease duration under 2 months; hyperthyroidism patients were aged 18 to 65. Exclusion followed for patients with uncontrolled infection, other autoimmune disease, pregnancy or lactation. A roughly 9.7 ml volume of fresh peripheral blood provided the PBMCs. Study-level points and caveats: Ophthalmopathy cases were set apart from stable hyperthyroidism by a 13 V-J model.

The V gene lost 7 bases and the J gene lost 1 base, with 10 bases spanning the gap. Germline V CDR1 and CDR2: MDHEN, SYDVKM. The CDR3 loop spans 13 amino acids. The sample consisted of blood. The J gene is TRBJ2-5, the V gene TRBV28; D remains unclear. This TCR came from a woman aged 45-60 years with Graves' hyperthyroidism. The CDR3 region has the DNA TGTGCCAGCACCGAGAGTCGCCAAGAGACCCAGTACTTC. It yields the protein CASTESRQETQYF.